The 5 T cell receptor beta chains listed next were all sequenced from one sample in a study of blood T cell repertoires in COVID-19. Here immunoSEQ multiplex PCR was the method, and the copy in TCRdb shows in-frame clones only, minus some. Here the sample spans approximately 150,000 clones, roughly nine tenths being singletons. Sequenced input: peripheral blood. Source of these receptors: a man aged 18 to 30 with COVID-19, enrolled during active disease.

The genes are TRBV13 and TRBJ1-2, with D tentatively TRBD1 (5 bases). Between the trimmed V and J ends, which lost 3 bases and 3 bases, there was a span of 17 bases. This CDR3 is built from 16 residues. The germline gives CDR1 PRHDT, CDR2 FYEKMQ (reference sequence). The CDR3 region is CASSFYINDRYYGYTF. CDR3 bases: TGTGCCAGCAGCTTTTATATAAATGACAGATACTATGGCTACACCTTC.

The chain carries TRBV7-8 and TRBJ1-5, with 7 bases aligning to TRBD1. CDR1 is SGHVS, CDR2 FQNEAQ, per germline. V was pared by 5 bases and J by 4 bases, with 8 bases of the junction left unmatched. The CDR3 runs to 15 residues. CDR3 protein: CASSRWTGLNQPQHF. CDR3 DNA: TGTGCCAGCAGCCGATGGACAGGCTTGAATCAGCCCCAGCATTTT.

This chain joins TRBV30 and TRBJ2-7, with a tentative D call TRBD2 (6 bases). Per germline, CDR1 GTSNPN and CDR2 SVGIG (reference sequence). CDR3 size: 14 residues. V was clipped by 7 bases and J by 0 bases, with 16 bases between them. CDR3 in DNA: TGTGCCTACGAAGCGGGTGGTCGCTCCTACGAGCAGTACTTC. Translated, it gives CAYEAGGRSYEQYF.

This rearrangement joins TRBV9 to TRBJ1-2; 7 bases are shared with TRBD1. CDR3 length: 12 residues. After removal of 6 bases from V and 4 bases from J, the junction contained 3 bases not matched to a gene. Germline V lookup: CDR1 SGDLS, CDR2 YYNGEE. The CDR3 bases are TGTGCCAGCAACGACAGGGTCTATGGCTACACCTTC. Translated: CASNDRVYGYTF. The full variable domain, with the rest looked up from reference TRBV9 and TRBJ1-2, is DSGVTQTPKHLITATGQRVTLRCSPRSGDLSVYWYQQSLDQGLQFLIQYYNGEERAKGNILERFSAQQFPDLHSELNLSSLELGDSALYFCASNDRVYGYTFGSGTRLTVV.

This rearrangement joins TRBV28 to TRBJ2-3; 8 positions agree with TRBD1. This CDR3 is built from 15 residues. CDR1 is MDHEN, CDR2 SYDVKM, per germline. With 6 bases clipped from V and 8 bases from J, the junction kept 13 bases outside the gene matches. CDR3 nucleotides: TGTGCCAGCAGCCGATCAGGGGGCGTTGGAGTTACGCAGTATTTT. It codes for CASSRSGGVGVTQYF.